Shown below are 9 T cell receptor beta chains from a single sample sequenced in a study of tumor and adjacent non-tumor tissue in lung cancer. This sample's RNA came from whole unsorted tissue. The normal lung tissue was taken more than 3 cm from the tumor edge. The library came from three nested PCR rounds adapted from ARM-PCR protocols. TCRdb reanalysed the multiplex PCR reads using MiXCR and keeps one entry per CDR3 protein. The sample yields 60,000 to 70,000 distinct CDR3 sequences, around 76% seen once. Sequenced: distant non-tumor lung tissue. The receptors shown here come from a man aged 60 to 69 with non-small cell lung cancer.

On this clonotype itself: At one boundary the junction diverges from the germline segment, which might be a read error. The rearrangement uses TRBV6-5 and TRBJ1-1, with a possible D match to TRBD1 (6 bases). Germline V gene lookup returns CDR1 MNHEY and CDR2 SVGAGI. This CDR3 region has 14 residues. In DNA, the CDR3 is TGTGCCAGCAGCACCGCCCAGGGGAGGACTGAAGTTTTCTTT. This sequence encodes CASSTAQGRTEVFF.

On this clonotype: One end of the junction fails to match germline, which may point to a read error. The chain carries TRBV6-5 and TRBJ2-7; 7 bases fit TRBD2. From germline, CDR1 is MNHEY and CDR2 SVGAGI. The CDR3 is 15 amino acids. For the CDR3, the DNA is TGTGCCGGCAGTTACTCGAGGCGGGAGATGGCTGAGCAGTACTTC. Residues: CAGSYSRREMAEQYF.

As concerns this clonotype: The DNA is omitted, as the CDR3 cannot be located on it reliably, and the CDR3 follows TCRdb's listing. The chain joins TRBV29-1 to TRBJ2-7; the listed D gene, TRBD1, was not tested against the DNA. The CDR3 length is 15 residues, termini included. The germline gives CDR1 SQVTM, CDR2 ANQGSEA. The CDR3 loop is CSATRVGQGSHEYYF.

A note on this clonotype: This CDR3 fails to terminate in the conserved phenylalanine or tryptophan, so it likely reflects a read error. This chain connects TRBV4-2 to TRBJ2-2; tentatively, D is TRBD2 (5 bases). The CDR3 has 16 amino acids. CDR1 is LGHNA and CDR2 is YNFKEQ in the germline V gene. CDR3 sequence (DNA): TGTGCAAGCAGCCAAGAGAGCGGAACGAACACCGGGGAGCTGTTTTCT. Translation gives CASSQESGTNTGELFS.

The gene calls are TRBV6-6 and TRBJ1-1; D uncertain. In germline, CDR1 is MNHNY, CDR2 SVGAGI (reference sequence). CDR3 size: 12 residues. The CDR3 coding sequence is TGTACTAGCAGTCTCGGCCAAGGTGAAGCTTTCTTT. Translating it yields CTSSLGQGEAFF.

Concerning this clonotype: The conserved closing phenylalanine or tryptophan is absent in this CDR3, likely reflecting a read error. The DNA is omitted, as the CDR3 cannot be located on it reliably, and the CDR3 follows TCRdb's listing. V gene TRBV6-1 combines with J gene TRBJ2-1; TRBD1 is taken as the D call from the table, unchecked against the DNA. Germline CDR1 reads MNHNS; CDR2 reads SASEGT. The CDR3 region is 15 residues in length, termini included. The CDR3 loop is CASSEVWDRDNEQLL.

The V call is TRBV29-1, the J call TRBJ2-1; no clear D. This CDR3 contains 12 residues. CDR1 and CDR2 (germline): SQVTM, ANQGSEA. Here the CDR3 DNA reads TGCGGTCTTGGCGGAAGGACCAATGAGCAGTTCTTC. Its protein product is CGLGGRTNEQFF.

Worth noting for this clonotype: A much larger clone lies one base from this, so it may be a read error. The V and J genes are TRBV11-2 and TRBJ2-2; D ambiguous. CDR3 length: 12 residues. The germline V and J ends were trimmed by 7 bases and 7 bases, with 10 bases remaining between them. Looked up from germline, CDR1 is SGHAT and CDR2 is FQNNGV. CDR3 in amino acids: CASTSLLGELFF. The DNA for the CDR3 is TGTGCCAGCACCTCCCTCCTCGGGGAGCTGTTTTTT.

This clonotype came up once. This sequence may be a read error, since a much larger clone differs from it by one base. The chain joins TRBV30 to TRBJ1-2; D ambiguous. Trimming removed 4 bases from V and 13 bases from J, with 22 bases in between. Germline-derived CDR1 and CDR2 are GTSNPN and SVGIG (reference sequence). The CDR3 has 13 residues. The CDR3 loop is CAWNPGGEGSCTF. In DNA form, the CDR3 reads TGTGCCTGGAATCCAGGCGGAGAGGGTAGCTGCACCTTC.